This passage covers 32 T cell receptor beta chains from one sample sequenced in a study of blood T cells in healthy people across ages. The use of a sample-barcoded 5' primer and a J-beta primer mix characterized a second PCR of about 6 to 12 cycles. TCRdb used MiXCR to reprocess the 5' RACE reads, holding one entry per CDR3 protein. The top ten hold approximately 10% of the sample, which has about 1.6 million distinct CDR3 sequences, 30% to 40% seen once. Sequenced input: blood. The origin of the receptors is a woman aged 30 to 39 in good health.

V gene TRBV5-6 combines with J gene TRBJ2-7, with a tentative D call TRBD1 (5 bases). The CDR3 runs to 13 residues. Germline V gene lookup returns CDR1 SGHDT and CDR2 YYEEEE. Trimming shortened V by 4 bases and J by 5 bases, and 13 bases separated the two germline ends. CDR3 nucleotides: TGTGCCAGCAGCCGTTTAGGGGTCAACGAGCAGTACTTC. It yields the protein CASSRLGVNEQYF.

The chain recombines TRBV2 with TRBJ2-1; D remains unclear. The J call is uncertain, as TRBJ2-7 better fits the DNA end. The germline V gene has CDR1 SNHLY and CDR2 FYNNEI. The CDR3 runs to 12 residues. The CDR3 nucleotides read TGTGCCAGCAGGGGCAAGTACAATGAGCAGTACTTC. It codes for CASRGKYNEQYF.

V usage is TRBV28 and J usage is TRBJ2-1; D may be TRBD2 (5 bases). V dropped 4 bases and J dropped 8 bases, with 15 bases sitting between them. This CDR3 has 14 amino acids. Looked up from germline, CDR1 is MDHEN and CDR2 is SYDVKM. Written as DNA, the CDR3 is TGTGCCAGCAGTTCGGGGTCCCCTCGTGATGAGCAGTTCTTC. The encoded protein is CASSSGSPRDEQFF.

To note about this clonotype: This may be a read error, as it is one base from a much larger clone. V usage is TRBV29-1 and J usage is TRBJ2-1; TRBD1 is a possible D gene (5 bases). V dropped 4 bases and J dropped 8 bases, with 18 bases sitting between them. The CDR3 loop spans 14 amino acids. From germline, CDR1 is SQVTM and CDR2 ANQGSEA. In nucleotides, the CDR3 is TGCAGCGTTGTAAGGGGCACGGCTCTCGATGAGCAGTTCTTC. Translating it yields CSVVRGTALDEQFF.

This rearrangement joins TRBV25-1 to TRBJ2-1, with 14 bases matching TRBD2. The CDR3 sequence is 15 residues long. J lost 8 bases, V lost 5 bases, and 5 bases had no gene match. Germline-derived CDR1 and CDR2 are MGHDK and SYGVNS. CDR3 residues: CASSRGTSGGYEQFF. Here the CDR3 DNA reads TGTGCCAGCAGTCGAGGGACTAGCGGGGGCTATGAGCAGTTCTTC.

This clonotype has just a few counts. The chain is built from TRBV20-1 and TRBJ2-1; TRBD1 is a possible D gene (6 bases). From germline, CDR1 is DFQATT and CDR2 SNEGSKA (reference sequence). V was shortened by 3 bases and J by 5 bases, with 11 bases between the two germline ends. This CDR3 region has 13 residues. The CDR3 region has the DNA TGCAGTGCTAGGAGACAGGCTAACAATGAGCAGTTCTTC. This codes for CSARRQANNEQFF.

There are a few counts of this clonotype. The chain carries TRBV24-1 and TRBJ2-1; 8 bases fit TRBD1. The CDR3 totals 14 residues. The germline V gene has CDR1 KGHDR and CDR2 SFDVKD. J was trimmed by 5 bases and V by 4 bases; bases with no gene match: 3. CDR3 loop: CATSERTGNNEQFF. CDR3 DNA sequence: TGTGCCACCAGTGAAAGGACAGGGAACAATGAGCAGTTCTTC.

This chain uses TRBV6-2 or TRBV6-3 with TRBJ2-7; no firm D call. The CDR3 has 13 amino acids. Trimming cost V 6 bases and J 1 base, with 10 bases left between them. Germline loops: CDR1 MNHEY, CDR2 SVGEGT. CDR3 loop: CASRYGWSYEQYF. The CDR3 DNA follows: TGTGCCAGCAGATACGGATGGTCCTACGAGCAGTACTTC.

With regard to this clonotype: A clone one base away is much larger, so this may be a read error. The chain recombines TRBV3-1 with TRBJ2-5; D uncertain. CDR3 size: 13 residues. Germline assignment: CDR1 LGHDT and CDR2 YNNKEL (reference sequence). In DNA, the CDR3 is TGTGCCGGCAGCCAACGGCAGCAAGAGACCCAGTACTTC. Its protein product is CAGSQRQQETQYF.

The CDR3 DNA sequence: TGTGCCAGCAGCCTCCCCACCCGAGCAGAGCAGTTCTTC. It encodes CASSLPTRAEQFF. The rearrangement links TRBV3-1 to TRBJ2-1; D not certain. This CDR3 has 13 amino acids. Trimming stripped 4 bases from V and 10 bases from J, with 14 bases between. Germline V CDR1 and CDR2: LGHDT, YNNKEL (reference sequence).

This clonotype occurred a few times. The chain uses TRBV20-1 and TRBJ1-4; D may be TRBD1 (5 bases). The V gene lost 4 bases and the J gene lost 7 bases, with 10 bases spanning the gap. Germline CDR1 and CDR2: DFQATT and SNEGSKA (reference sequence). This CDR3 spans 12 amino acids. The CDR3 sequence: CSATGKGEKLFF. The CDR3 bases are TGCAGTGCTACAGGGAAGGGTGAAAAACTGTTTTTT.

The rearrangement joins TRBV28 to TRBJ1-1; D unresolved. The CDR3 runs to 12 residues. Germline lookup yields CDR1 MDHEN and CDR2 SYDVKM. Trimming took 6 bases from V and 5 from J, leaving 10 bases between them. As DNA, the CDR3 is TGTGCCAGCAGGGCGATGTATACTGAAGCTTTCTTT. Translation: CASRAMYTEAFF.

This clonotype was counted only a few times. This chain joins TRBV9 and TRBJ2-5; D call uncertain. Germline V CDR1 and CDR2: SGDLS, YYNGEE. This CDR3 spans 14 amino acids. V lost 3 bases, J lost 4 bases, and 13 bases lay in between. DNA for the CDR3: TGTGCCAGCAGCGCCAGTGACCTGCGAGAGACCCAGTACTTC. Translation gives CASSASDLRETQYF.

This clonotype was observed a handful of times. The rearrangement uses TRBV2 and TRBJ2-4, with TRBD1 as a possible D gene (5 bases). This CDR3 region has 13 residues. V lost 3 bases, J lost 4 bases, and 7 bases lay in between. The germline gives CDR1 SNHLY, CDR2 FYNNEI. CDR3 nucleotide sequence: TGTGCCAGCAGTGAGGACACTAAAAACATTCAGTACTTC. Its protein product is CASSEDTKNIQYF.

As concerns this clonotype: A junction boundary mismatches the germline segment, possibly from a read error. The chain couples TRBV28 to TRBJ2-1; the D call may be TRBD1 or TRBD2 (5 bases each). The CDR3 extends over 16 amino acids. Germline CDR1 and CDR2: MDHEN and SYDVKM. The CDR3 DNA reads as TGTGCCAACAGTTTAAACGGGGCATCTGGTGTGAATGAGCAGTTCTTC. This encodes CANSLNGASGVNEQFF.

This clonotype came up a few times. This sequence joins TRBV29-1 and TRBJ2-1; TRBD1 aligns across 7 bases. The CDR3 runs 13 residues. Germline CDR1 and CDR2: SQVTM and ANQGSEA. Here the CDR3 DNA reads TGCGGCGCACACCAGAACAGGGGTAATGAGCAGTTCTTC. Encoded protein: CGAHQNRGNEQFF.

This clonotype was detected only once. The V gene is TRBV5-1, the J gene TRBJ2-1; 10 bases align to TRBD2. The ends lost 3 bases at V and 0 bases at J; junction bases unmatched: 12. This CDR3 region has 19 residues. Germline V CDR1 and CDR2: SGHRS, YFSETQ. The CDR3 loop is CASSSVQASGSRSYNEQFF. CDR3 DNA sequence: TGCGCCAGCAGCTCGGTTCAGGCTAGCGGGAGTCGCTCCTACAATGAGCAGTTCTTC.

This chain links TRBV6-1 with TRBJ1-2; tentatively, D is TRBD1 (6 bases). Per germline, CDR1 MNHNS and CDR2 SASEGT. The V and J ends lost 3 bases and 5 bases respectively, with 16 bases between them. This CDR3 is built from 15 residues. The chain's CDR3 is CASSEAGAAAYGYTF. CDR3 coding DNA: TGTGCCAGCAGTGAGGCAGGGGCCGCGGCGTATGGCTACACCTTC.

The sample holds a few counts of this clonotype. The V call is TRBV20-1, the J call TRBJ2-1; 14 bases line up with TRBD2. The ends lost 6 bases at V and 7 bases at J; junction bases unmatched: 8. The CDR3 extends over 15 amino acids. Germline V gene lookup returns CDR1 DFQATT and CDR2 SNEGSKA (reference sequence). CDR3 nucleotides: TGCAGTGCAAATAAGGGACTAGCGGGAGAGAATGAGCAGTTCTTC. Its protein is CSANKGLAGENEQFF.

The V gene is TRBV12-5, the J gene TRBJ2-7; D is ambiguous. Germline CDR1 is LGHNT and CDR2 is FRNRAP. V lost 1 base to trimming and J lost 3 bases, with 7 bases between them. There are 13 residues in the CDR3. CDR3 in amino acids: CASGLGESYEQYF. The CDR3 DNA reads as TGTGCTAGTGGTTTGGGGGAAAGCTACGAGCAGTACTTC.

This sequence joins TRBV9 and TRBJ1-2, with 8 bases lining up with TRBD1. The CDR3 length is 16 residues. The V and J ends lost 3 bases and 10 bases, in that order; junction bases with no gene match: 17. Germline CDR1 and CDR2: SGDLS and YYNGEE. CDR3 nucleotides: TGTGCCAGCAGCGCGAGGGTGACAGGGGACCCCAATGACTACACCTTC. Protein: CASSARVTGDPNDYTF.

Comments on this clonotype: Its ends do not fully match the called genes, so a read error is possible. The V gene is TRBV19, the J gene TRBJ1-5; tentatively, D is TRBD1 (5 bases). The germline V gene has CDR1 LNHDA and CDR2 SQIVND (reference sequence). The CDR3 is 16 amino acids. DNA of the CDR3: TGTGCCAGTAGTCTCCAATTTCAGGGAGGCAACCAGCCCCAGCATTTT. Translated, it gives CASSLQFQGGNQPQHF. Drawing the rest from reference TRBV19 and TRBJ1-5, the complete variable domain is DGGITQSPKYLFRKEGQNVTLSCEQNLNHDAMYWYRQDPGQGLRLIYYSQIVNDFQKGDIAEGYSVSREKKESFPLTVTSAQKNPTAFYLCASSLQFQGGNQPQHFGDGTRLSIL.

The rearrangement joins TRBV20-1 to TRBJ2-7; perhaps TRBD2 as D (6 bases). The V gene's germline CDR1 is DFQATT and CDR2 SNEGSKA (reference sequence). Trimming left V 6 bases short and J 1 base short, with 16 bases between. This CDR3 region has 14 residues. CDR3 nucleotides: TGCAGTGCGACCGGGACTTCCTTATCCTACGAGCAGTACTTC. Amino acids: CSATGTSLSYEQYF.

The chain joins TRBV7-9 to TRBJ1-1, with TRBD1 as a possible D gene (5 bases). Between the trimmed V and J ends, which lost 5 bases and 6 bases, there was a span of 16 bases. The CDR3 totals 14 residues. Germline values: CDR1 SEHNR, CDR2 FQNEAQ (reference sequence). CDR3 sequence reads: CASSPRNRDAEAFF. DNA of the CDR3: TGTGCCAGCAGCCCCCGGAATAGGGACGCTGAAGCTTTCTTT.

This clonotype turned up a few times. The V call is TRBV24-1, the J call TRBJ1-1, with TRBD1 as a possible D gene (6 bases). This CDR3 spans 14 amino acids. The germline V gene has CDR1 KGHDR and CDR2 SFDVKD. V dropped 7 bases and J dropped 3 bases, with 14 bases sitting between them. The CDR3 is CATRDSTWDTEAFF. The CDR3 nucleotides read TGTGCCACCAGGGACAGCACGTGGGACACTGAAGCTTTCTTT.

The chain recombines TRBV6-4 with TRBJ1-5; D is undetermined. The CDR3 spans 16 residues. In germline, CDR1 is MRHNA, CDR2 SNTAGT. V was pared by 7 bases and J by 2 bases, with 18 bases between. The CDR3 spells CASNFVDPEGNQPQHF. DNA of the CDR3: TGTGCCAGCAACTTCGTCGATCCGGAGGGCAATCAGCCCCAGCATTTT.

This clonotype was recorded a few times. The rearrangement joins TRBV6-2 or TRBV6-3 to TRBJ2-5, with a possible D match to TRBD1 (6 bases). This CDR3 spans 12 amino acids. Looked up from germline, CDR1 is MNHEY and CDR2 is SVGEGT. Between the trimmed V and J ends, which lost 6 bases and 11 bases, there was a span of 16 bases. CDR3 sequence: CASSRGEVAQYF. The CDR3 DNA sequence: TGTGCCAGCAGCAGGGGCGAGGTAGCGCAGTACTTC.

Comments on this clonotype: Compared with germline, one end of the junction differs, possibly owing to a read error. This sequence joins TRBV4-1 and TRBJ1-5; 10 positions agree with TRBD1. Germline-derived CDR1 and CDR2 are MGHRA and YSYEKL. The CDR3 has 16 amino acids. The CDR3 DNA is TGCGCCAGCAGCCAGGCGGACAGGGGGAGCAATCTGCCCCAGCATTTT. Translated, it gives CASSQADRGSNLPQHF.

The chain carries TRBV5-1 and TRBJ2-7; D unclear. The CDR3 is 15 residues long. CDR1 is SGHRS and CDR2 is YFSETQ in the germline V gene. V was shortened by 1 base and J by 5 bases, with 16 bases between the two germline ends. The CDR3, as DNA: TGCGCCAGCAGCTTGCGAAAGAACTTGGTCCACGAGCAGTACTTC. Protein sequence: CASSLRKNLVHEQYF.

As regards this clonotype: Relative to the germline gene, one junction end is altered; a read error may explain this. The CDR3 DNA follows: TGTGCCAGCAGTTTAACAGAGCTACAGCACACTGACGCTTTCTTT. Protein: CASSLTELQHTDAFF. V and J are TRBV12-3 or TRBV12-4 and TRBJ1-1; D remains ambiguous. There are 15 residues in the CDR3.

In its sample, this clonotype was seen many times. In nucleotides, the CDR3 is TGCAGCGCCTCGGAAGGGGGCTACGAGCAGTACTTC. It codes for CSASEGGYEQYF. The genes are TRBV20-1 and TRBJ2-7; D is perhaps TRBD1 (6 bases). This CDR3 region has 12 residues. Germline values: CDR1 DFQATT, CDR2 SNEGSKA (reference sequence).

Regarding this clonotype: Since a far larger clone is one base different, this is likely a read error. The chain carries TRBV29-1 and TRBJ2-7; no clear D gene. V lost 3 bases, J lost 4 bases, and 10 bases lay in between. The CDR3 spans 12 residues. The germline V gene encodes CDR1 SQVTM and CDR2 ANQGSEA. The CDR3 bases are TGCAGCGTTGAGGGGATAGGGTACGAGCAGTACTTC. Translation gives CSVEGIGYEQYF.